These T cell receptor beta chains were read from a single sample in a study of blood T cell repertoires in COVID-19. The method was immunoSEQ multiplex PCR; TCRdb's version includes in-frame clones alone and lacks a portion of them. The data contain about 45,000 clones, approximately 80% of them seen just once; the ten biggest clones take up about 14%. The sequenced sample consisted of peripheral blood. The source of these receptors is a human donor in a cohort sampled during active COVID-19. CDR3s include the opening cysteine and the closing phenylalanine or tryptophan. The order of the fields is clone size, V gene, J gene, D gene, CDR3 DNA, CDR3 protein. D genes are given only for firm matches. Size values are once, few and many counts, or a class for expanded clones, and some rows have none.

>once|TRBV3-1/TRBV3-2|TRBJ1-6|TRBD1
TGTGCCAGCAGCCAAGAAGGTCAGGGGGGCTCCTATAATTCACCCCTCCACTTT
CASSQEGQGGSYNSPLHF
>once|TRBV6-6|TRBJ2-3|-
TGTGCCAGCAGTTGGTTGGGGGGAGCTACCACAGATACGCAGTATTTT
CASSWLGGATTDTQYF
>-|TRBV18|TRBJ1-1|TRBD1
TGTGCCAGCTCACCGGGGACAGGGAGGAAGGATGAAGCTTTCTTT
CASSPGTGRKDEAFF
>-|TRBV29-1|TRBJ2-6|-
TGCAGCGTTGAATGGCTGGGCTCGGGGTCTGGGGCCAACGTCCTGACTTTC
CSVEWLGSGSGANVLTF
>-|TRBV9|TRBJ1-2|TRBD1
TGTGCCAGCAGCGTCACAGGGGGCGCGGACTATGGCTACACCTTC
CASSVTGGADYGYTF
>-|TRBV7-9|TRBJ2-2|TRBD2
TGTGCCAGCAGCTTCAGGGTAGCGGGCCCCGGGGAGCTGTTTTTT
CASSFRVAGPGELFF
>-|TRBV27|TRBJ1-5|-
TGTGCCAGCAGTTTCAACAGGCATAGCAATCAGCCCCAGCATTTT
CASSFNRHSNQPQHF
>-|TRBV4-1|TRBJ2-1|TRBD2
TGCGCCAGCAGCCAAGGACTAGCGGGCTACAATGAGCAGTTCTTC
CASSQGLAGYNEQFF
>-|TRBV6-6|TRBJ1-1|TRBD1
TGTGCCACTCTACAGGGGGCGGAGAACACTGAAGCTTTCTTT
CATLQGAENTEAFF
>-|TRBV29-1|TRBJ2-7|TRBD2
TGCAGCGTTGCACTAGCGGGAGAGGACTACGAGCAGTACTTC
CSVALAGEDYEQYF
>-|TRBV7-8|TRBJ1-1|TRBD1
TGTGCCAGCAGCTTAGTGGGGACAGAAACTGAAGCTTTCTTT
CASSLVGTETEAFF
>-|TRBV20-1|TRBJ2-5|-
TGCAGTGCTAGAGATGGAAGGGGACAGTACTTC
CSARDGRGQYF
>-|TRBV7-9|TRBJ2-1|TRBD2
TGTGCCAGCAGCCGACTAGCGGGGGGATACAATGAGCAGTTCTTC
CASSRLAGGYNEQFF
>-|TRBV7-2|TRBJ2-2|TRBD2
TGTGCCAGCAGCCCCTGGGGACTAGCGGGAGCTGGGGAGCTGTTTTTT
CASSPWGLAGAGELFF
>-|TRBV18|TRBJ1-1|-
TGTGCCAGCTCATCTTCGGACTATTTGAACACTGAAGCTTTCTTT
CASSSSDYLNTEAFF
>-|TRBV19|TRBJ1-5|-
TGTGCCAGTAGCGCCGACATGTATAGCGGGCCCCAGCATTTT
CASSADMYSGPQHF
>-|TRBV19|TRBJ2-7|-
TGTGCCACCTCTCCCGGGGACGGCGGGGCCTACGAGCAGTACTTC
CATSPGDGGAYEQYF
>few|TRBV16|TRBJ1-2|TRBD1
TGTGCCAGCAGCCAACAGGGGGACTATGGCTACACCTTC
CASSQQGDYGYTF
>once|TRBV7-9|TRBJ1-1|-
TGTGCCAGCAGCCCGAGCGGCATGAACACTGAAGCTTTCTTT
CASSPSGMNTEAFF
>-|TRBV10-2|TRBJ2-7|-
TGCGCCAGCAGTGGGGCAAGGGGTACCTACGAGCAGTACTTC
CASSGARGTYEQYF
>-|TRBV30|TRBJ1-3|-
TGTGCCTGGAGTGAGGGGGGGATCTCTGGAAACACCATATATTTT
CAWSEGGISGNTIYF
>-|TRBV6-1|TRBJ1-6|-
TGTGCCAGCAGCGAAGGTCGGGGTTGGTGGTCACCCCTCCACTTT
CASSEGRGWWSPLHF
>-|TRBV7-2|TRBJ1-6|-
TGTGCCAGCAGCTTAAGGGGTTCACCCCTCCACTTT
CASSLRGSPLHF
>-|TRBV30|TRBJ2-7|-
TGTGCCTGGAGTCCCAGGGCTTTGGGGGAGCAGTACTTC
CAWSPRALGEQYF